These 8 T cell receptor beta chains were sequenced from one sample in a study of post-analysis software for immune sequencing data. The TCR beta cDNA libraries contained unique molecular identifiers. TCRdb processed the PCR reads anew with MiXCR; each CDR3 protein has one entry. The data show over 150,000 distinct CDR3 sequences, with 35% to 40% seen just once and 25% to 35% held by the top ten. This specimen was blood, taken after autologous hematopoietic stem cell transplantation. Source of these receptors: a girl aged 5-17 years with multiple sclerosis.

This clonotype was seen only a few times. The chain joins TRBV28 to TRBJ2-1; no reliable D call. Trimming took 4 bases from V and 4 from J, leaving 14 bases between them. From germline, CDR1 is MDHEN and CDR2 SYDVKM. The CDR3 covers 15 residues. This CDR3 is CASSSAMAVYNEQFF. Here the CDR3 DNA reads TGTGCCAGCAGTTCTGCTATGGCGGTGTACAATGAGCAGTTCTTC.

This clonotype was picked up a small number of times. The chain links TRBV20-1 to TRBJ2-7; the D gene could be TRBD1 or TRBD2 (5 bases each). V lost 3 bases and J lost 2, with 11 bases in between. CDR3 length: 13 residues. Germline V lookup: CDR1 DFQATT, CDR2 SNEGSKA (reference sequence). Here the CDR3 DNA reads TGCAGTGCTAGCCCTGGGACCACCTACGAGCAGTACTTC. Translating it yields CSASPGTTYEQYF.

This clonotype has a handful of counts. This chain uses TRBV7-2 with TRBJ2-7; TRBD2 agrees at 7 bases. CDR1 and CDR2 (germline): SGHTA, FQGNSA. After removal of 5 bases from V and 4 bases from J, the junction contained 5 bases not matched to a gene. The CDR3 consists of 13 residues. The CDR3 sequence: CASSPGLRYEQYF. The CDR3 nucleotides are TGTGCCAGCAGCCCGGGACTAAGATACGAGCAGTACTTC.

The chain joins TRBV5-1 to TRBJ1-1, with a tentative D call TRBD1 (5 bases). The CDR3 sequence is 15 residues long. V lost 4 bases and J 7 bases, leaving 20 bases between the germline ends. Germline CDR1 SGHRS, CDR2 YFSETQ. CDR3 DNA sequence: TGCGCCAGCAGCCCCTCGGGACTGAGGGTTATTGAAGCTTTCTTT. It specifies CASSPSGLRVIEAFF.

The table lists this clonotype with a few counts. The J gene is TRBJ2-1, the V gene TRBV12-3 or TRBV12-4; 7 bases are shared with TRBD2. The CDR3 is 15 residues long. The J segment lost 5 bases and the V segment lost 2 bases, leaving 6 bases of the junction unmatched. CDR3 in amino acids: CASSLLAESHNEQFF. The CDR3 nucleotides read TGTGCCAGCAGTTTACTAGCGGAGAGCCACAATGAGCAGTTCTTC.

A few counts support this clonotype. A junction end diverges from the germline sequence, so it may reflect a read error. V gene TRBV7-7 combines with J gene TRBJ2-5; D unresolved. The germline V gene has CDR1 SSHAT and CDR2 FNYEAQ (reference sequence). The CDR3 length is 13 residues. The CDR3 region has the DNA TGTGCTAGCAGCTTAACGTACCAAGAGACCCAGTACTTC. This translates into CASSLTYQETQYF.

The V and J genes are TRBV5-1 and TRBJ2-1, with TRBD1 identical over 9 bases. Germline CDR1 SGHRS, CDR2 YFSETQ. The CDR3 contains 16 residues. V shed 4 bases, J shed 9 bases, and the junction held 14 bases outside the gene matches. DNA for the CDR3: TGCGCCAGCAGCCCCGATCCCGGGACAGGGAAGAGTGAGCAGTTCTTC. Translated: CASSPDPGTGKSEQFF.

Comments on this clonotype: A much more abundant neighbour one base away suggests this may be a read error. The chain couples TRBV28 to TRBJ2-4, with 7 bases fitting TRBD2. Germline CDR1 is MDHEN and CDR2 is SYDVKM. V lost 5 bases, J lost 0 bases, and 4 bases stayed unmatched. The CDR3 totals 15 residues. Here the CDR3 DNA reads TGTGCCAGCAGTCCTAGCGGCTTAGCCAAAAACATTCAGTACTTC. Residues: CASSPSGLAKNIQYF.